Listed here is a single TCR beta chain. The entry originates in a study of blood T cell repertoires in COVID-19. Whole-study context: Some COVID-19 samples were acute and others convalescent; all came from the United States, Italy and Spain. Sample material is recorded as cDNA or gDNA derived from T cells, B-cell-depleted T cells, or PBMCs.

Here immunoSEQ multiplex PCR was the method, and the copy in TCRdb shows in-frame clones only, minus some. The table lists hundreds of thousands of clones, roughly 90% of them singletons. The source material was peripheral blood. This clonotype originated in a man aged 18 to 30 with active or convalescent COVID-19.

The CDR3, as DNA: TGTGCCAGCTCACCGCTACCTAAGACAGGGGGTAAGGAAAGAGATACGCAGTATTTT. Protein sequence: CASSPLPKTGGKERDTQYF. V is TRBV18 and J is TRBJ2-3; 9 positions match TRBD1. The germline CDR1 and CDR2 sequences are KGHSH and LQKENI. The CDR3 extends over 19 amino acids. The V segment lost 3 bases and the J segment 5 bases; nucleotides outside the gene matches: 18.